This TCR beta chain was obtained from a study of blood T cell repertoires in COVID-19. Study overall: There were acute and convalescent COVID-19 samples, and they came from the United States, Italy and Spain. PBMCs, B-cell-depleted T cells, or T cells provided the cDNA or gDNA that made up the material.

The protocol was immunoSEQ multiplex PCR, while the TCRdb copy is restricted to in-frame clones and leaves out a portion. This table holds a few hundred thousand clones, roughly nine tenths found once. This CDR3 spans 15 amino acids. V lost 1 base and J 3 bases, leaving 10 bases between the germline ends. Per germline, CDR1 SGHRS and CDR2 YFSETQ. The sample holds a few counts of this clone. Enrolment of Seattle patients took place during active infection, and they were followed longitudinally. The chain is built from TRBV5-1 and TRBJ2-2, with D possibly TRBD1 on 6 matching bases. The sequencing sample was made of peripheral blood. This TCR came from a woman aged 25 to 39 with COVID-19, enrolled during active disease. The CDR3, as DNA: TGCGCCAGCAGCTTGCACAGGGCGGACACCGGGGAGCTGTTTTTT. This codes for CASSLHRADTGELFF.